These 27 T cell receptor beta chains originate from one sample sequenced in a study of T cell responses to AZD1222 COVID-19 vaccine. Sequencing was performed with immunoSEQ multiplex PCR; in TCRdb, only in-frame clones are kept and a portion is missing. This sample has 52,000 or so clones, with about four fifths found just once. This specimen was peripheral blood, taken on day 0 of AZD1222 vaccination. The receptors shown here come from an adult in good health.

V gene TRBV5-4 combines with J gene TRBJ1-1, with TRBD1 identical over 7 bases. Germline CDR1 is SGHNT and CDR2 is YYREEE (reference sequence). V trimming: 3 bases; J trimming: 4 bases; junction bases outside the gene matches: 6. The CDR3 consists of 14 residues. The CDR3 nucleotides are TGTGCCAGCAGCTCCCGGACAGGACGCACTGAAGCTTTCTTT. Protein product: CASSSRTGRTEAFF.

The rearrangement uses TRBV3-1 (or the pseudogene TRBV3-2) and TRBJ2-1; D unclear. The germline V gene encodes CDR1 LGHDT and CDR2 YNNKEL (reference sequence). The CDR3 has 14 amino acids. Trimming shortened V by 0 bases and J by 6 bases, and 9 bases separated the two germline ends. The CDR3 region has the DNA TGTGCCAGCAGCCAAGATCAGCTAGTCAATGAGCAGTTCTTC. It translates to CASSQDQLVNEQFF.

As DNA, the CDR3 is TGTGCCACCAGTGATTCCGGGACAGGGGAGGATCAGCCCCAGCATTTT. Protein: CATSDSGTGEDQPQHF. The V gene is TRBV24-1, the J gene TRBJ1-5; TRBD1 agrees at 10 bases. V shed 2 bases, J shed 5 bases, and the junction held 5 bases outside the gene matches. This CDR3 is built from 16 residues. The germline V gene has CDR1 KGHDR and CDR2 SFDVKD.

V is TRBV10-2 and J is TRBJ2-7, with 8 bases lining up with TRBD1. Germline CDR1 and CDR2: WSHSY and SAAADI. The CDR3 totals 15 residues. V trimming: 6 bases; J trimming: 4 bases; junction bases outside the gene matches: 11. The CDR3 reads CASRIRGTGLYEQYF. The CDR3 DNA follows: TGCGCCAGCAGGATCCGGGGGACAGGTTTGTACGAGCAGTACTTC.

The CDR3 nucleotides are TGTGCCAGCAGTCCCCGCGGGGGCTCCTACAATGAGCAGTTCTTC. Its protein is CASSPRGGSYNEQFF. V gene TRBV6-6 combines with J gene TRBJ2-1, with 7 bases that match TRBD2. Germline lookup yields CDR1 MNHNY and CDR2 SVGAGI (reference sequence). Trimming at V came to 5 bases and at J to 0 bases, leaving 4 bases not matched to a gene. This CDR3 region has 15 residues.

The chain carries TRBV3-1 (or the pseudogene TRBV3-2) and TRBJ2-5, with 8 positions matching TRBD2. Germline V gene sequence: CDR1 LGHDT, CDR2 YNNKEL (reference sequence). This CDR3 contains 14 residues. Germline trimming cut 6 bases from V and 3 bases from J; bases unmatched to any gene: 6. The CDR3 region is CASRETSVEETQYF. The CDR3 DNA reads TGTGCCAGCAGGGAGACTAGCGTAGAAGAGACCCAGTACTTC.

This chain links TRBV19 with TRBJ2-7; 7 positions agree with TRBD1. This CDR3 comprises 14 residues. Germline-derived CDR1 and CDR2 are LNHDA and SQIVND (reference sequence). Trimming at V came to 4 bases and at J to 2 bases, leaving 5 bases not matched to a gene. For the CDR3, the DNA is TGTGCCAGTAGTAGAGGGGACAGTCCCTACGAGCAGTACTTC. Protein sequence: CASSRGDSPYEQYF. Full variable domain (outside the CDR3, taken from reference TRBV19 and TRBJ2-7): DGGITQSPKYLFRKEGQNVTLSCEQNLNHDAMYWYRQDPGQGLRLIYYSQIVNDFQKGDIAEGYSVSREKKESFPLTVTSAQKNPTAFYLCASSRGDSPYEQYFGPGTRLTVT.

The rearrangement uses TRBV9 and TRBJ1-6; D is undetermined. There are 15 residues in the CDR3. V dropped 0 bases and J dropped 3 bases, with 7 bases sitting between them. Germline CDR1 reads SGDLS; CDR2 reads YYNGEE. This CDR3 reads CASSVAPGYNSPLHF. The CDR3 DNA follows: TGTGCCAGCAGCGTAGCGCCGGGCTATAATTCACCCCTCCACTTT.

The chain joins TRBV5-6 to TRBJ2-1; the match to TRBD2 covers 7 bases. The CDR3 extends over 16 amino acids. The V and J ends lost 0 bases and 4 bases, in that order; junction bases with no gene match: 7. The germline V gene encodes CDR1 SGHDT and CDR2 YYEEEE. CDR3 DNA sequence: TGTGCCAGCAGCTTGGCGTATGCTAGCGGATACAATGAGCAGTTCTTC. It is translated as CASSLAYASGYNEQFF.

J is TRBJ1-1 and V is TRBV15; D perhaps matches TRBD1 (5 bases). V lost 5 bases, J lost 4 bases, and 17 bases lay in between. This CDR3 spans 15 amino acids. Germline V gene sequence: CDR1 LNHNV, CDR2 YYDKDF (reference sequence). CDR3 bases: TGTGCCACCAGCGAGCCCCAGGGTAGCCGCACTGAAGCTTTCTTT. The encoded protein is CATSEPQGSRTEAFF.

J is TRBJ2-7 and V is TRBV19; 13 bases line up with TRBD2. Germline CDR1 LNHDA, CDR2 SQIVND (reference sequence). CDR3 size: 19 residues. Trimming took 3 bases from V and 2 from J; bases not matched to a gene: 13. The CDR3 sequence is CASSIWTGLGLAGAYEQYF. The CDR3 DNA reads TGTGCCAGTAGTATCTGGACAGGGTTAGGACTAGCGGGGGCCTACGAGCAGTACTTC. Full variable domain (missing parts from reference TRBV19 and TRBJ2-7): DGGITQSPKYLFRKEGQNVTLSCEQNLNHDAMYWYRQDPGQGLRLIYYSQIVNDFQKGDIAEGYSVSREKKESFPLTVTSAQKNPTAFYLCASSIWTGLGLAGAYEQYFGPGTRLTVT.

The rearrangement links TRBV6-6 to TRBJ2-7; maybe TRBD2 (6 bases). The CDR3 is made up of 13 amino acids. CDR1 and CDR2 (germline): MNHNY, SVGAGI (reference sequence). Trimming took off 6 bases at V and 3 bases at J, with 12 bases between the two ends. The CDR3 bases are TGTGCCAGCAGCTCCGGGACTCTCTACGAGCAGTACTTC. Its protein is CASSSGTLYEQYF.

This clone was seen a single time. CDR3 coding DNA: TGTGCCAGCAGCCAAGATTGGCCTGTACTAGCGGGATTGGGCAATGAGCAGTTCTTC. Amino acid sequence: CASSQDWPVLAGLGNEQFF. The rearrangement joins TRBV14 to TRBJ2-1; TRBD2 aligns across 10 bases. This CDR3 has 19 residues. Trimming removed 0 bases from V and 6 bases from J; junction bases left unmatched: 14. Looked up from germline, CDR1 is SGHDN and CDR2 is FVKESK.

The rearrangement links TRBV5-1 to TRBJ2-7, with D perhaps matching TRBD1 (6 bases). Germline CDR1 and CDR2: SGHRS and YFSETQ. There are 14 residues in the CDR3. Trimming pared 4 bases from V and 6 bases from J, leaving 17 bases between. CDR3 region: CASSVYRESGEQYF. CDR3 in DNA: TGCGCCAGCAGCGTGTACAGGGAATCTGGCGAGCAGTACTTC.

The chain joins TRBV19 to TRBJ2-7; 9 bases are shared with TRBD1. This CDR3 region has 15 residues. CDR1 is LNHDA, CDR2 SQIVND, per germline (reference sequence). V shed 4 bases and J 1 base; nucleotides not matched to a gene: 5. This chain's CDR3 is CASSRGQGQSYEQYF. The CDR3 nucleotides read TGTGCCAGTAGTAGGGGACAGGGACAATCCTACGAGCAGTACTTC.

V and J are TRBV5-4 and TRBJ2-3; D gene unclear. The CDR3 has 13 amino acids. CDR1 is SGHNT, CDR2 YYREEE, per germline (reference sequence). Trimming removed 2 bases from V and 3 bases from J, with 7 bases in between. The CDR3 here is CASSFIGTDTQYF. CDR3 DNA: TGTGCCAGCAGCTTTATTGGGACAGATACGCAGTATTTT.

V is TRBV7-3 and J is TRBJ2-3; D gene ambiguous. This CDR3 has 15 residues. Between the trimmed V and J ends, which lost 3 bases and 2 bases, there was a span of 12 bases. The germline V gene encodes CDR1 SGHTA and CDR2 FQGTGA. The CDR3 DNA is TGTGCCAGCAGCTTCCGCCACGGCAACACAGATACGCAGTATTTT. Translated, it gives CASSFRHGNTDTQYF. Looking up the rest from reference TRBV7-3 and TRBJ2-3 gives the full variable domain: GAGVSQTPSNKVTEKGKYVELRCDPISGHTALYWYRQSLGQGPEFLIYFQGTGAADDSGLPNDRFFAVRPEGSVSTLKIQRTERGDSAVYLCASSFRHGNTDTQYFGPGTRLTVL.

This clone was found once. One end of the junction varies from germline; a read error may be responsible. J is TRBJ2-5 and V is TRBV30; 12 bases fit TRBD1. Germline CDR1 and CDR2: GTSNPN and SVGIG (reference sequence). The CDR3 has 12 residues. This chain's CDR3 is CASGTGGFFSHF. The CDR3 region has the DNA TGTGCCTCGGGGACAGGGGGCTTCTTTTCCCACTTC.

This clone was detected once. The rearrangement links TRBV18 to TRBJ2-1; 13 bases line up with TRBD2. There are 18 residues in the CDR3. The junction had 4 bases not matched to a gene; V was cut back by 2 bases and J by 0 bases. The V gene's germline CDR1 is KGHSH and CDR2 LQKENI. CDR3 residues: CASSPETSGRISYNEQFF. The DNA for the CDR3 is TGTGCCAGCTCACCAGAGACTAGCGGGAGGATCTCCTACAATGAGCAGTTCTTC. Complete variable domain (other parts from reference TRBV18 and TRBJ2-1): NAGVMQNPRHLVRRRGQEARLRCSPMKGHSHVYWYRQLPEEGLKFMVYLQKENIIDESGMPKERFSAEFPKEGPSILRIQQVVRGDSAAYFCASSPETSGRISYNEQFFGPGTRLTVL.

The chain uses TRBV5-1 and TRBJ2-7; D might be TRBD1 or TRBD2, each matching 5 bases. There are 15 residues in the CDR3. The germline V gene has CDR1 SGHRS and CDR2 YFSETQ. Trimming took off 3 bases at V and 0 bases at J, with 13 bases between the two ends. CDR3 loop: CASSWDPGTSYEQYF. Written as DNA, the CDR3 is TGCGCCAGCAGCTGGGATCCCGGGACCTCCTACGAGCAGTACTTC. The full variable domain, in which reference TRBV5-1 and TRBJ2-7 provide the parts outside the CDR3, is KAGVTQTPRYLIKTRGQQVTLSCSPISGHRSVSWYQQTPGQGLQFLFEYFSETQRNKGNFPGRFSGRQFSNSRSEMNVSTLELGDSALYLCASSWDPGTSYEQYFGPGTRLTVT.

This chain connects TRBV3-1 (or the pseudogene TRBV3-2) to TRBJ1-5; D is unresolved. With 1 base removed from V and 0 bases from J, the gap between germline ends came to 7 bases. This CDR3 has 15 residues. Per germline, CDR1 LGHDT and CDR2 YNNKEL (reference sequence). DNA for the CDR3: TGTGCCAGCAGCCAAGGGCTCCCTAGCAATCAGCCCCAGCATTTT. The encoded protein is CASSQGLPSNQPQHF.

The chain links TRBV7-2 to TRBJ1-6; D not certain. CDR1 and CDR2 from the germline V gene are SGHTA and FQGNSA. V lost 0 bases and J 6 bases, leaving 12 bases between the germline ends. This CDR3 has 16 amino acids. CDR3 coding DNA: TGTGCCAGCAGCTTAGCGACCGCCACTCTTAATTCACCCCTCCACTTT. Amino acid sequence: CASSLATATLNSPLHF.

The gene calls are TRBV5-1 and TRBJ2-7, with TRBD1 matching 8 bases. Looked up from germline, CDR1 is SGHRS and CDR2 is YFSETQ. There are 14 residues in the CDR3. V lost 5 bases and J lost 0; bases outside the gene matches: 4. CDR3: CASRVQGVSYEQYF. Here the CDR3 DNA reads TGCGCCAGCAGGGTACAGGGGGTCTCCTACGAGCAGTACTTC.

The CDR3 reads CSVRNGQDNEQFF. In nucleotides, the CDR3 is TGCAGCGTCAGAAATGGACAGGACAATGAGCAGTTCTTC. This rearrangement joins TRBV29-1 to TRBJ2-1, with 7 bases matching TRBD1. The junction had 7 bases not matched to a gene; V was cut back by 6 bases and J by 5 bases. The germline V gene encodes CDR1 SQVTM and CDR2 ANQGSEA. The CDR3 has 13 amino acids.

The CDR3 coding sequence is TGTGCCATCAGTGAGCGGGCGTTGCCGGAGACCCAGTACTTC. It translates to CAISERALPETQYF. The gene calls are TRBV10-3 and TRBJ2-5; D is unresolved. CDR3 length: 14 amino acids. Germline CDR1 ENHRY, CDR2 SYGVKD. The germline V and J ends were trimmed by 2 bases and 5 bases, with 12 bases remaining between them.

The chain carries TRBV3-1 (or the pseudogene TRBV3-2) and TRBJ2-1; D call uncertain. CDR1 is LGHDT and CDR2 is YNNKEL in the germline V gene (reference sequence). Trimming pared 2 bases from V and 10 bases from J, leaving 9 bases between. The CDR3 has 12 amino acids. The CDR3 loop is CASSQWTREQFF. CDR3 bases: TGTGCCAGCAGCCAATGGACCCGGGAGCAGTTCTTC.

The genes are TRBV9 and TRBJ1-3; TRBD1 matches at 8 bases. The V and J ends lost 3 bases and 4 bases, in that order; junction bases with no gene match: 9. Germline CDR1 reads SGDLS; CDR2 reads YYNGEE. The CDR3 is 16 residues long. Here the CDR3 DNA reads TGTGCCAGCAGCGAGAGACAGGGGAGTCCAGGAAACACCATATATTTT. Translating it yields CASSERQGSPGNTIYF.